This T cell receptor beta chain originates from a study of shared clonotypes between healthy human individuals. Study-level points and caveats: The genetic and exposure-history diversity represented was limited by few donors.

Germline V gene lookup returns CDR1 MGHRA and CDR2 YSYEKL. The CDR3 consists of 15 residues. Deletions cut 0 bases from V and 4 bases from J, with 10 bases between. The assay used deep level. The method was immunoSEQ multiplex PCR; TCRdb's version includes in-frame clones alone and lacks a portion of them. The sample has under 650,000 clones; 90% to 96% are singletons. As concerns this clone: The antigen is unknown.

The sequenced sample consisted of naive CD4+ T cells sorted from blood. As to subset: CD45RA+ positively selected. This receptor was obtained from a woman in her 30s in good health. V usage is TRBV4-1 and J usage is TRBJ2-1, with D unresolved. This chain's CDR3 is CASSQDPQPYNEQFF. The CDR3 region has the DNA TGCGCCAGCAGCCAAGATCCTCAACCGTACAATGAGCAGTTCTTC.